This TCR beta chain was obtained from a study of human T cells and chemical hapten exposure. As for the study in general: Among samples, TCR yields varied mainly because of small differences in pooled library volume.

General study findings and limits: TCRs at high frequency, those above 1 in 1000, did not change with DPC sensitization.

This clonotype occurred many times. Antigen: not known. Unique molecular identifiers were affixed to discrete cDNA molecules within the library. In TCRdb, the 5' RACE reads were re-called with MiXCR into one record per CDR3 protein. This table has about 140,000 distinct CDR3 sequences, around 4.4% appearing once. Total RNA came from unfractionated whole blood. Trimming took 5 bases from V and 11 from J; bases not matched to a gene: 9. The germline V gene has CDR1 MNHEY and CDR2 SMNVEV (reference sequence). CDR3 size: 13 residues. The source is a female donor in good health. V gene TRBV27 combines with J gene TRBJ1-1; 9 bases fit TRBD1. DNA for the CDR3: TGTGCCAGCAGTCCCGGACAGGGGCAGAAGGCTTTCTTT. It yields the protein CASSPGQGQKAFF.